Presented here are 32 T cell receptor beta chains from one specimen sequenced in a study of identifying expanded T cells in peripheral blood. Generated by immunoSEQ multiplex PCR, the TCRdb table keeps only in-frame clones and is missing some. The sample consists of about 74,000 clones, about four fifths of them appearing once. Specimen: blood. All receptors come from a person aged 18 to 70 in good health.

The table lists this clone with a few counts. The chain carries TRBV7-9 and TRBJ1-4, with unresolved D. The ends were cut back, 1 base at V and 3 bases at J, with 6 bases in the middle. Germline CDR1 reads SEHNR; CDR2 reads FQNEAQ (reference sequence). The CDR3 extends over 14 amino acids. CDR3 sequence reads: CASSLVVANEKLFF. DNA of the CDR3: TGTGCCAGCAGCTTAGTTGTCGCTAATGAAAAACTGTTTTTT.

This clone came up many times. V gene TRBV6-5 combines with J gene TRBJ1-5, with TRBD1 matching over 7 bases. Germline V CDR1 and CDR2: MNHEY, SVGAGI. The CDR3 covers 14 residues. Trimming removed 6 bases from V and 7 bases from J; junction bases left unmatched: 9. This CDR3 reads CASSARQGSQPQHF. The CDR3 DNA follows: TGTGCCAGCAGCGCCAGACAGGGTAGCCAGCCCCAGCATTTT.

Concerning this clone itself: The junction departs from the called germline gene at one end, perhaps through a read error. The V call is TRBV7-7, the J call TRBJ1-3; TRBD1 agrees at 9 bases. The CDR3 runs to 13 residues. Germline CDR1 and CDR2: SSHAT and FNYEAQ (reference sequence). The CDR3 DNA is TGTGCTAGCAGCCCCGGGACAGGGACCACCATATATTTT. This gives the protein CASSPGTGTTIYF.

The chain joins TRBV30 to TRBJ2-2; TRBD2 aligns across 8 bases. V gave up 3 bases and J gave up 5 bases; unmatched junction bases: 8. Germline lookup yields CDR1 GTSNPN and CDR2 SVGIG (reference sequence). This CDR3 spans 15 amino acids. For the CDR3, the DNA is TGTGCCTGGAGGCCGGGACTAGGGAGTACCGGGGAGCTGTTTTTT. Translated: CAWRPGLGSTGELFF. Together with reference TRBV30 and TRBJ2-2, the CDR3 gives the full variable domain: SQTIHQWPATLVQPVGSPLSLECTVEGTSNPNLYWYRQAAGRGLQLLFYSVGIGQISSEVPQNLSASRPQDRQFILSSKKLLLSDSGFYLCAWRPGLGSTGELFFGEGSRLTVL.

The rearrangement links TRBV18 to TRBJ2-1; D gene uncertain. This CDR3 is 12 amino acids long. CDR1 is KGHSH, CDR2 LQKENI, per germline. V lost 3 bases, J lost 7 bases, and 7 bases lay in between. Written as DNA, the CDR3 is TGTGCCAGCTCACCGTGGGAAAATGAGCAGTTCTTC. As protein: CASSPWENEQFF.

The rearrangement uses TRBV7-3 and TRBJ2-7; the D gene is possibly TRBD2 (5 bases). Trimming took off 2 bases at V and 6 bases at J, with 14 bases between the two ends. This CDR3 contains 14 residues. Germline V gene sequence: CDR1 SGHTA, CDR2 FQGTGA. The CDR3 protein is CASSLGRLTSEQYF. As DNA, the CDR3 is TGTGCCAGCAGCTTAGGTAGACTAACGAGCGAGCAGTACTTC.

This chain connects TRBV14 to TRBJ1-1; a possible D gene is TRBD1 (5 bases). Trimming pared 0 bases from V and 0 bases from J, leaving 17 bases between. Germline assignment: CDR1 SGHDN and CDR2 FVKESK. The CDR3 extends over 18 amino acids. Here the CDR3 reads CASSQDPPAGPLNTEAFF. CDR3 nucleotide sequence: TGTGCCAGCAGCCAAGATCCACCGGCGGGACCATTGAACACTGAAGCTTTCTTT.

The J gene is TRBJ2-5, the V gene TRBV15, with D tentatively TRBD1 (6 bases). Germline CDR1 is LNHNV and CDR2 is YYDKDF (reference sequence). CDR3 length equals 13 residues. V was clipped by 6 bases and J by 3 bases, with 11 bases between them. DNA of the CDR3: TGTGCCACCAGAGCGACAGGTGAAGAGACCCAGTACTTC. Residues: CATRATGEETQYF.

Only one count was recorded for this clone. The chain is built from TRBV27 and TRBJ2-7; a possible D gene is TRBD1 (5 bases). CDR1 and CDR2 from the germline V gene are MNHEY and SMNVEV (reference sequence). The CDR3 runs 11 residues. V lost 8 bases and J 3 bases, leaving 8 bases between the germline ends. The CDR3 region has the DNA TGTGCCAGCGGGGCAGACTACGAGCAGTACTTC. It encodes CASGADYEQYF.

This clone was seen just once. The chain combines TRBV19 with TRBJ2-5; TRBD1 might be the D (7 bases). The CDR3 runs to 13 residues. Germline V lookup: CDR1 LNHDA, CDR2 SQIVND (reference sequence). With 6 bases removed from V and 5 bases from J, the gap between germline ends came to 13 bases. CDR3 sequence (DNA): TGTGCCAGTAGGCCAGGGGGGATGGAGACCCAGTACTTC. This translates into CASRPGGMETQYF.

The V call is TRBV19, the J call TRBJ1-1, with 10 bases aligning to TRBD1. V lost 3 bases and J lost 7; bases outside the gene matches: 5. The CDR3 extends over 14 amino acids. Looked up from germline, CDR1 is LNHDA and CDR2 is SQIVND (reference sequence). Here the CDR3 DNA reads TGTGCCAGTAGTATCCAGGGACAGGGGCATGAAGCTTTCTTT. Translation gives CASSIQGQGHEAFF.

This chain links TRBV29-1 with TRBJ2-1; D not certain. The CDR3 is 12 residues long. The ends were cut back, 3 bases at V and 6 bases at J, with 9 bases in the middle. Germline V gene sequence: CDR1 SQVTM, CDR2 ANQGSEA. CDR3 DNA sequence: TGCAGCGTTGAGGGCACGCGCAATGAGCAGTTCTTC. As protein: CSVEGTRNEQFF.

The V gene is TRBV19, the J gene TRBJ1-1; D is unresolved. This CDR3 contains 14 residues. The germline gives CDR1 LNHDA, CDR2 SQIVND (reference sequence). V was trimmed by 5 bases and J by 4 bases, leaving 14 bases between them. This CDR3 reads CASSLQTGGTEAFF. CDR3 in DNA: TGTGCCAGTAGTCTCCAGACCGGAGGCACTGAAGCTTTCTTT.

The chain uses TRBV7-3 and TRBJ2-1; possibly TRBD2 for D (5 bases). CDR1 and CDR2 from the germline V gene are SGHTA and FQGTGA. The CDR3 spans 14 residues. Trimming left V 2 bases short and J 5 bases short, with 10 bases between. The chain's CDR3 is CASSLAGRNNEQFF. The DNA of the CDR3 is TGTGCCAGCAGCTTAGCGGGCCGAAACAATGAGCAGTTCTTC.

The rearrangement links TRBV19 to TRBJ2-3; D might be TRBD2 (5 bases). With 5 bases removed from V and 4 bases from J, the gap between germline ends came to 19 bases. Germline CDR1 and CDR2: LNHDA and SQIVND (reference sequence). The CDR3 runs 16 residues. The CDR3 region has the DNA TGTGCCAGTAGTCGCCGGACGGGTACGCGGGCAGATACGCAGTATTTT. Translating gives CASSRRTGTRADTQYF.

The count of this clone is one. The V and J genes are TRBV7-9 and TRBJ2-7; 13 bases align to TRBD2. CDR3 length: 17 amino acids. V dropped 3 bases and J dropped 1; count of bases not matched to a gene: 6. The germline gives CDR1 SEHNR, CDR2 FQNEAQ (reference sequence). The CDR3 coding sequence is TGTGCCAGCAGCTTGAGGACTAGCGGGAGAGGGTCCTACGAGCAGTACTTC. As protein: CASSLRTSGRGSYEQYF.

The CDR3 reads CATSRVSPGDRGDGYTF. CDR3 nucleotides: TGTGCCACCAGCAGAGTCTCCCCGGGGGACAGGGGGGATGGCTACACCTTC. The chain is built from TRBV15 and TRBJ1-2; 11 bases map to TRBD1. The ends lost 1 base at V and 6 bases at J; junction bases unmatched: 10. The CDR3 length is 17 residues. Looked up from germline, CDR1 is LNHNV and CDR2 is YYDKDF (reference sequence).

The table lists this clone with a few counts. This chain joins TRBV11-1 and TRBJ1-2; 9 nucleotides agree with TRBD1. Germline loops: CDR1 SGHAT, CDR2 FQDESV (reference sequence). The CDR3 sequence is 14 residues long. Trimming at V came to 5 bases and at J to 6 bases, leaving 7 bases not matched to a gene. CDR3 sequence reads: CASSRDRVKDGYTF. The CDR3 DNA is TGTGCCAGCAGCCGGGACAGGGTGAAGGATGGCTACACCTTC.

V is TRBV18 and J is TRBJ2-7; perhaps D is TRBD1 or TRBD2 (5 bases each). CDR3 length: 12 amino acids. Germline V gene sequence: CDR1 KGHSH, CDR2 LQKENI. Trimming removed 4 bases from V and 6 bases from J, with 10 bases in between. This CDR3 is CASSREGREQYF. The CDR3 bases are TGTGCCAGCTCACGCGAGGGGCGCGAGCAGTACTTC.

The chain combines TRBV18 with TRBJ1-2; 10 nucleotides agree with TRBD1. Germline V lookup: CDR1 KGHSH, CDR2 LQKENI. Trimming took 5 bases from V and 3 from J; bases not matched to a gene: 3. The CDR3 has 14 residues. In DNA form, the CDR3 reads TGTGCCAGCTCAGCCGGGACAGGGGACTATGGCTACACCTTC. Protein product: CASSAGTGDYGYTF.

The chain joins TRBV5-6 to TRBJ1-5; perhaps TRBD1 as D (6 bases). The V end lost 4 bases, the J end lost 2 bases, and 10 bases lay between the germline ends. The length of the CDR3 is 14 residues. CDR1 and CDR2 from the germline V gene are SGHDT and YYEEEE. The CDR3 region has the DNA TGTGCCAGCAGCCCCAGGGGCGGCAATCAGCCCCAGCATTTT. Its protein product is CASSPRGGNQPQHF.

This clone is a singleton in its sample. This chain joins TRBV7-2 and TRBJ1-2; 7 bases are a match to TRBD1. V dropped 5 bases and J dropped 7; count of bases not matched to a gene: 16. The CDR3 extends over 16 amino acids. Germline CDR1 reads SGHTA; CDR2 reads FQGNSA. This chain's CDR3 is CASSPGGWAGGRGYTF. CDR3 DNA: TGTGCCAGCAGCCCAGGGGGGTGGGCAGGGGGTCGTGGCTACACCTTC.

The chain combines TRBV7-8 with TRBJ2-4, with TRBD2 matching over 14 bases. The ends lost 5 bases at V and 1 base at J; junction bases unmatched: 10. Germline assignment: CDR1 SGHVS and CDR2 FQNEAQ. This CDR3 contains 19 residues. CDR3 DNA sequence: TGTGCCAGCAGCCCCCGGCGGGGACTAGCGGGAGCGGCCAAAAACATTCAGTACTTC. Its protein is CASSPRRGLAGAAKNIQYF.

This chain joins TRBV4-3 and TRBJ2-3; D is ambiguous. The CDR3 consists of 15 residues. V lost 0 bases, J lost 4 bases, and 11 bases lay in between. Germline V gene lookup returns CDR1 LGHNA and CDR2 YSLEER. CDR3 in DNA: TGCGCCAGCAGCCAAGATCTAGTTGGCGCAGATACGCAGTATTTT. This gives the protein CASSQDLVGADTQYF.

The chain joins TRBV28 to TRBJ2-7; 8 bases fit TRBD1. Looked up from germline, CDR1 is MDHEN and CDR2 is SYDVKM. The junction had 6 bases not matched to a gene; V was cut back by 3 bases and J by 2 bases. The CDR3 totals 15 residues. CDR3 in DNA: TGTGCCAGCAGTTTTCCAGACAGGGGAACCTACGAGCAGTACTTC. Its translation: CASSFPDRGTYEQYF.

This rearrangement joins TRBV28 to TRBJ2-7; TRBD1 agrees at 8 bases. V lost 5 bases to trimming and J lost 3 bases; unmatched junction nucleotides: 15. Germline loops: CDR1 MDHEN, CDR2 SYDVKM. CDR3 size: 17 residues. CDR3 amino acids: CASSPAEAGGTRYEQYF. The DNA for the CDR3 is TGTGCCAGCAGTCCGGCGGAGGCAGGGGGCACCCGCTACGAGCAGTACTTC. Full variable domain (outside the CDR3, taken from reference TRBV28 and TRBJ2-7): DVKVTQSSRYLVKRTGEKVFLECVQDMDHENMFWYRQDPGLGLRLIYFSYDVKMKEKGDIPEGYSVSREKKERFSLILESASTNQTSMYLCASSPAEAGGTRYEQYFGPGTRLTVT.

V usage is TRBV9 and J usage is TRBJ2-5; TRBD2 agrees at 7 bases. Germline CDR1 reads SGDLS; CDR2 reads YYNGEE. The CDR3 spans 15 residues. The J segment lost 5 bases and the V segment lost 1 base, leaving 8 bases of the junction unmatched. The CDR3 loop reads CASSVFGGAGETQYF. The CDR3 DNA is TGTGCCAGCAGCGTATTCGGGGGAGCGGGGGAGACCCAGTACTTC. The variable domain in full, with the rest retrieved from reference TRBV9 and TRBJ2-5, is DSGVTQTPKHLITATGQRVTLRCSPRSGDLSVYWYQQSLDQGLQFLIQYYNGEERAKGNILERFSAQQFPDLHSELNLSSLELGDSALYFCASSVFGGAGETQYFGPGTRLLVL.

The rearrangement links TRBV7-9 to TRBJ2-7, with TRBD1 as a possible D gene (5 bases). This CDR3 is 15 amino acids long. Germline CDR1 reads SEHNR; CDR2 reads FQNEAQ (reference sequence). V lost 5 bases and J lost 0, with 14 bases in between. The CDR3 loop reads CASSVASGNSYEQYF. CDR3 coding DNA: TGTGCCAGCAGCGTCGCATCAGGGAACTCCTACGAGCAGTACTTC.

CDR3 bases: TGTGCCAGCAGTTTCCAGACTAGCGGGATCCGAGCCTACAATGAGCAGTTCTTC. It translates to CASSFQTSGIRAYNEQFF. This chain connects TRBV28 to TRBJ2-1; 11 nucleotides line up with TRBD2. With V trimmed by 3 bases and J by 2 bases, 9 bases remained unmatched. The CDR3 sequence is 18 residues long. The germline V gene has CDR1 MDHEN and CDR2 SYDVKM.

V usage is TRBV20-1 and J usage is TRBJ2-7, with D uncertain. CDR1 and CDR2 from the germline V gene are DFQATT and SNEGSKA (reference sequence). Trimming removed 3 bases at V and 2 bases at J, with 5 bases between. The CDR3 consists of 11 residues. The CDR3 spells CSARRTYEQYF. In nucleotides, the CDR3 is TGCAGTGCTAGGCGCACCTACGAGCAGTACTTC.

The chain joins TRBV7-2 to TRBJ2-5; 9 bases are a match to TRBD2. With V trimmed by 0 bases and J by 2 bases, 7 bases remained unmatched. Per the germline V gene, CDR1 is SGHTA and CDR2 is FQGNSA. The CDR3 is made up of 17 amino acids. This CDR3 reads CASSLAPAGGWQETQYF. For the CDR3, the DNA is TGTGCCAGCAGCTTAGCCCCTGCGGGGGGGTGGCAAGAGACCCAGTACTTC.

The CDR3 DNA reads TGTGCCAGCAGTGAGAGGGTGGGCGGCTCAGATACGCAGTATTTT. Protein: CASSERVGGSDTQYF. This chain joins TRBV6-1 and TRBJ2-3; perhaps TRBD2 as D (5 bases). CDR3 size: 15 residues. V lost 3 bases and J lost 4, with 14 bases in between. Germline V gives CDR1 MNHNS, CDR2 SASEGT.